The rows below give T cell receptor beta chains drawn from one sample of a study of blood T cell repertoires in COVID-19. Some clones are missing from TCRdb's copy, which holds only in-frame ones; the method was immunoSEQ multiplex PCR. The sample has around 280,000 clones; 87% are singletons. The sequenced sample was peripheral blood. These receptors were obtained from a woman aged 50 to 60 who had recovered from COVID-19. Each CDR3 is given with its conserved first and last residue. D genes are given only for firm matches. Rows give clone size only sometimes, using once, few, many, or a class for an expanded clone.

CASSVTTGSSRTTEAFF,TGTGCCAGCAGCGTAACGACAGGGTCGAGTAGAACGACTGAAGCTTTCTTT,TRBV5-4,-,TRBJ1-1,TRBD1
CASSIGGGPYEQYF,TGTGCCAGTAGTATTGGGGGGGGACCCTACGAGCAGTACTTC,TRBV19,-,TRBJ2-7,TRBD2
CASSQPLLAGGGTDTQYF,TGTGCCAGCAGCCAACCCCTACTAGCGGGGGGAGGCACAGATACGCAGTATTTT,TRBV7-2,-,TRBJ2-3,TRBD2
CASRYSRGRFQPQHF,TGTGCCAGCAGATATTCTAGGGGGCGCTTTCAGCCCCAGCATTTT,TRBV28,few,TRBJ1-5,TRBD1
CASSLVVDTQYF,TGTGCCAGCAGCTTAGTCGTAGATACGCAGTATTTT,TRBV13,-,TRBJ2-3,-
CASWTGGNTEAFF,TGTGCCAGTTGGACAGGGGGCAATACTGAAGCTTTCTTT,TRBV27,-,TRBJ1-1,TRBD1
CASSLEGISGSEQYF,TGTGCCAGCAGCTTAGAAGGGATTAGCGGGAGCGAGCAGTACTTC,TRBV7-6,-,TRBJ2-7,TRBD2
CASSPGQAANYGYTF,TGTGCCAGCTCACCAGGACAGGCCGCTAACTATGGCTACACCTTC,TRBV18,-,TRBJ1-2,TRBD1
CASSLGVAGAKDTQYF,TGTGCCAGCAGCTTAGGGGTAGCGGGGGCCAAGGATACGCAGTATTTT,TRBV11-3,-,TRBJ2-3,TRBD2
CASSQYYRGTTNEKLFF,TGTGCCAGCAGCCAATATTACAGGGGAACAACTAATGAAAAACTGTTTTTT,TRBV14,-,TRBJ1-4,TRBD1
CASSFIGTQFFEQYF,TGTGCCAGCAGCTTTATTGGGACACAATTCTTCGAGCAGTACTTC,TRBV7-8,-,TRBJ2-7,-
CASSQLRDQPQHF,TGTGCCAGCAGCCAACTTCGGGATCAGCCCCAGCATTTT,TRBV3-1/TRBV3-2,once,TRBJ1-5,-
CASSVGQSKYGYTF,TGTGCCAGCAGCGTAGGACAGTCCAAGTATGGCTACACCTTC,TRBV9,-,TRBJ1-2,-
CASSTDREVYGYTF,TGTGCCAGCAGTACGGACAGGGAGGTCTATGGCTACACCTTC,TRBV6-5,-,TRBJ1-2,TRBD1
CASSLGGGRTTEAFF,TGTGCCAGCAGCCTTGGGGGCGGGAGAACCACTGAAGCTTTCTTT,TRBV3-1/TRBV3-2,-,TRBJ1-1,-
CASSLTVREQYF,TGTGCCAGCAGTTTGACAGTCCGCGAGCAGTACTTC,TRBV28,-,TRBJ2-7,-
CASRSSVDYGYTF,TGTGCCAGCAGGTCATCGGTGGACTATGGCTACACCTTC,TRBV27,-,TRBJ1-2,-
CAWSPSLTEAFF,TGTGCCTGGAGTCCTAGTCTGACTGAAGCTTTCTTT,TRBV30,-,TRBJ1-1,-
CASSRPTGNTEAFF,TGTGCCAGCAGCCGCCCCACAGGGAACACTGAAGCTTTCTTT,TRBV7-9,-,TRBJ1-1,-
CASRSQDYGAFF,TGCGCCAGCAGGAGTCAGGACTACGGAGCTTTCTTT,TRBV5-1,-,TRBJ1-1,-
CASSLEQGAYGYTF,TGCGCCAGCAGCTTGGAACAGGGGGCCTATGGCTACACCTTC,TRBV5-1,-,TRBJ1-2,TRBD1
CASRRETASYNEQFF,TGCGCCAGCCGGCGGGAGACCGCATCCTACAATGAGCAGTTCTTC,TRBV5-1,-,TRBJ2-1,TRBD2
CASSISLQPSYGYTF,TGTGCCAGTAGTATTAGCCTCCAGCCCTCCTATGGCTACACCTTC,TRBV19,-,TRBJ1-2,-